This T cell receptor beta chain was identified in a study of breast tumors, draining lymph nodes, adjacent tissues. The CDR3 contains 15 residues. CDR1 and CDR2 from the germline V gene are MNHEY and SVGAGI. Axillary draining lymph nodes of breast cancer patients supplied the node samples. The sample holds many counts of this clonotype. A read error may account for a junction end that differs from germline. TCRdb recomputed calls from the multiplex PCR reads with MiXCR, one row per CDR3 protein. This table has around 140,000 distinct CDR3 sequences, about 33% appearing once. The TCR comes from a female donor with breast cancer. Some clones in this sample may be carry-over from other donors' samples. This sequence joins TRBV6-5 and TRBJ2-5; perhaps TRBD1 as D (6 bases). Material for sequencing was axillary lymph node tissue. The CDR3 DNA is TGTGCCAGCAGTCACTCACCCGGGACAATCGAGACCCAGTACTTC. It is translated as CASSHSPGTIETQYF.